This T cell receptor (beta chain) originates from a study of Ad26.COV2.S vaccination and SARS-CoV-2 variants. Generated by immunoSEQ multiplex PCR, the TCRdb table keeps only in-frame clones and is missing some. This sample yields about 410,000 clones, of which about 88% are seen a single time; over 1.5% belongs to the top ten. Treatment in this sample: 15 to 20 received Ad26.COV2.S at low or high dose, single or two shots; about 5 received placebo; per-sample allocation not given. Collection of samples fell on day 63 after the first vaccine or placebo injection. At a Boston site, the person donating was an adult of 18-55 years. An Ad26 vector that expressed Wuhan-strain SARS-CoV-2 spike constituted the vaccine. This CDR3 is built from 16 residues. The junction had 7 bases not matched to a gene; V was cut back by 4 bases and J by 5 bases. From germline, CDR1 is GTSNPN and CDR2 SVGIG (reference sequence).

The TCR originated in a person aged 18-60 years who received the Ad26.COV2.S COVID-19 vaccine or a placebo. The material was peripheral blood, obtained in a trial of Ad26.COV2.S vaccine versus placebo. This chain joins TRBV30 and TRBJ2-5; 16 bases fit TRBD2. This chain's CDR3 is CAWTRPGLAGGETQYF. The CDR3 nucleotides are TGTGCCTGGACGCGACCGGGACTAGCGGGAGGGGAGACCCAGTACTTC.